Below, one TCR beta chain is given with its context. This specimen belongs to a study of blood T cell repertoires in COVID-19. Overall study: Acute and convalescent COVID-19 specimens originated in the United States, Italy and Spain. T cells, B-cell-depleted T cells, or PBMCs provided the cDNA or gDNA that served as material.

In the authors' methods: Nucleated cell counts were estimated from reference gene primer amplification. Data came from immunoSEQ multiplex PCR; TCRdb stores just in-frame clones and leaves some out. D and trimming come from the DNA, and the V and J calls and clone size come from that table. The profile shows some 240,000 clones, more than 75% of them singletons. Sequenced sample: PBMCs or T cells enriched from blood (not recorded which). This sequence originates from a woman aged 35 to 49 with acute COVID-19.

CDR3 loop: CATSDSDRPSGANVLTF. DNA of the CDR3: TGTGCCACCAGTGATTCGGACAGGCCGAGCGGGGCCAACGTCCTGACTTTC. This chain connects TRBV24-1 to TRBJ2-6, with 7 nucleotides matching TRBD1. The CDR3 contains 17 residues. Germline CDR1 reads KGHDR; CDR2 reads SFDVKD. V gave up 2 bases and J gave up 4 bases; unmatched junction bases: 7.